The 10 T cell receptor beta chains below come from one sample, sequenced in a study of T cells in Graves' hyperthyroidism and ophthalmopathy (dated by TCRdb to between 2018 and 2021). The receptor library was made with multiplex PCR. Sequencing relied on an Illumina HiSeq 2000. TCR beta CDR3 regions were amplified from RNA transcripts. The first round of RT-PCR for the TCR CDR3 was performed with the HTBI primer set and the Qiagen OneStep RT-PCR kit. Clones were called with MiXCR by TCRdb after fastp trimmed the public reads at Q25, and only in-frame beta chains were retained. Rows with a matching CDR3 protein are joined into one entry that keeps the most common DNA and genes. Within this sample are about 720,000 distinct CDR3 sequences, with less than 20% of them counted one time only. 8.4% of the sample lies in the top ten. Sequencing input: blood. The origin of the receptors is a man in his late teens or twenties with Graves' hyperthyroidism.

This clonotype has only a few counts. The chain recombines TRBV5-6 with TRBJ2-1; D perhaps matches TRBD2 (6 bases). This CDR3 spans 16 amino acids. CDR1 and CDR2 from the germline V gene are SGHDT and YYEEEE. V was pared by 2 bases and J by 9 bases, with 21 bases between. CDR3 region: CASSLWRDGALGEQFF. The CDR3 DNA is TGTGCCAGCAGCTTATGGCGGGACGGGGCTCTGGGTGAGCAGTTCTTC.

This clonotype was seen a handful of times. The chain is built from TRBV20-1 and TRBJ1-2, with D possibly matching TRBD1 (5 bases). Germline assignment: CDR1 DFQATT and CDR2 SNEGSKA (reference sequence). The CDR3 consists of 15 residues. Trimming shortened V by 3 bases and J by 1 base, and 15 bases separated the two germline ends. As DNA, the CDR3 is TGCAGTGCTAGGGATCTAGGGGAGGGTAACTATGGCTACACCTTC. Encoded protein: CSARDLGEGNYGYTF.

This clonotype was recorded many times. The chain links TRBV6-5 to TRBJ2-7, with D possibly TRBD1 on 5 matching bases. Germline V gene sequence: CDR1 MNHEY, CDR2 SVGAGI. Deletions cut 2 bases from V and 1 base from J, with 9 bases between. The CDR3 extends over 14 amino acids. The CDR3 region is CASSYNQGSYEQYF. In DNA form, the CDR3 reads TGTGCCAGCAGTTACAACCAGGGATCCTACGAGCAGTACTTC.

This rearrangement joins TRBV28 to TRBJ2-2; D remains unclear. The germline V gene encodes CDR1 MDHEN and CDR2 SYDVKM. V was clipped by 6 bases and J by 4 bases, with 9 bases between them. This CDR3 region has 13 residues. CDR3 sequence reads: CASSGISTGELFF. Written as DNA, the CDR3 is TGTGCCAGCAGCGGAATTTCCACCGGGGAGCTGTTTTTT.

This clonotype was detected a few times. This sequence joins TRBV20-1 and TRBJ2-2, with D possibly matching TRBD2 (5 bases). Germline V gene lookup returns CDR1 DFQATT and CDR2 SNEGSKA (reference sequence). V lost 1 base to trimming and J lost 4 bases, with 7 bases between them. The length of the CDR3 is 13 residues. In nucleotides, the CDR3 is TGCAGTGCTAGAGTAGCGAGCACCGGGGAGCTGTTTTTT. The encoded protein is CSARVASTGELFF.

In this sample, this clonotype turned up many times. The genes are TRBV28 and TRBJ2-3; D is ambiguous. CDR1 is MDHEN, CDR2 SYDVKM, per germline. The length of the CDR3 is 13 residues. V was cut by 4 bases and J by 1 base, with 6 bases left in between. CDR3 DNA sequence: TGTGCCAGCAGTTCCGACCGCACAGATACGCAGTATTTT. It translates to CASSSDRTDTQYF.

The table lists this clonotype with many counts. The chain links TRBV24-1 to TRBJ2-7; D might be TRBD1 or TRBD2, each matching 5 bases. V was clipped by 3 bases and J by 0 bases, with 5 bases between them. CDR3 length equals 13 residues. Germline loops: CDR1 KGHDR, CDR2 SFDVKD. CDR3 in amino acids: CATSDGTSYEQYF. CDR3 DNA: TGTGCCACCAGTGATGGGACCTCCTACGAGCAGTACTTC.

The genes are TRBV29-1 and TRBJ1-1; D perhaps matches TRBD1 (5 bases). In germline, CDR1 is SQVTM, CDR2 ANQGSEA. The CDR3 extends over 16 amino acids. Deletions cut 4 bases from V and 5 bases from J, with 23 bases between. DNA of the CDR3: TGCAGCGTTGGAGGGACCGGGACCTTCTCGGGAACTGAAGCTTTCTTT. Residues: CSVGGTGTFSGTEAFF.

The chain joins TRBV7-2 to TRBJ1-2; the D is unclear. The germline V gene has CDR1 SGHTA and CDR2 FQGNSA. Trimming took off 4 bases at V and 4 bases at J, with 19 bases between the two ends. CDR3 size: 16 residues. CDR3 in DNA: TGTGCCAGCAGCTCACTCGGGCCAGCCCTTAGCTATGGCTACACCTTC. Residues: CASSSLGPALSYGYTF.

This clonotype was detected only a few times. The CDR3 sequence is CASSPPPLNEKLFF. The CDR3, as DNA: TGTGCCAGCAGCCCACCCCCCCTTAATGAAAAACTGTTTTTT. The chain combines TRBV28 with TRBJ1-4; no clear D gene. V lost 6 bases and J 4 bases, leaving 12 bases between the germline ends. Germline V gene sequence: CDR1 MDHEN, CDR2 SYDVKM. The CDR3 length is 14 residues.